The 26 T cell receptor beta chains given below trace back to one sample, sequenced in a study of blood T cell repertoires in COVID-19. Sequencing was performed with immunoSEQ multiplex PCR; in TCRdb, only in-frame clones are kept and a portion is missing. This sample has approximately 80,000 clones; around 89% occur once, and the top ten carry approximately 9.7%. Sequenced sample: peripheral blood. The receptor set was obtained from a human donor in a cohort sampled during active COVID-19.

V usage is TRBV7-6 and J usage is TRBJ2-2, with TRBD2 identical over 7 bases. Losses at the gene ends were 7 bases for V and 0 bases for J; bases not matched to a gene: 5. Germline loops: CDR1 SGHVS, CDR2 FNYEAQ. CDR3 length equals 15 residues. Here the CDR3 reads CASNRAGTNTGELFF. The CDR3 DNA follows: TGTGCCAGCAATAGAGCGGGAACGAACACCGGGGAGCTGTTTTTT.

The chain employs TRBV5-1 and TRBJ2-2, with a possible D match to TRBD1 (5 bases). The CDR3 totals 16 residues. Germline assignment: CDR1 SGHRS and CDR2 YFSETQ. Trimming stripped 1 base from V and 1 base from J, with 11 bases between. The CDR3 DNA reads as TGCGCCAGCAGCTTGTTCCGGACAATGAACACCGGGGAGCTGTTTTTT. Protein: CASSLFRTMNTGELFF.

This clone was seen more than once but under ten times. The rearrangement uses TRBV6-4 and TRBJ2-1; D unclear. CDR1 is MRHNA, CDR2 SNTAGT, per germline. The CDR3 runs to 13 residues. Trimming stripped 4 bases from V and 10 bases from J, with 14 bases between. The CDR3 bases are TGTGCCAGCAGTGTAACCCTCGAACGGGAGCAGTTCTTC. It yields the protein CASSVTLEREQFF.

The chain employs TRBV29-1 and TRBJ1-1; D perhaps matches TRBD1 (6 bases). This CDR3 is 13 amino acids long. Germline V gene data show CDR1 as SQVTM and CDR2 as ANQGSEA. Between the trimmed V and J ends, which lost 8 bases and 1 base, there was a span of 14 bases. Here the CDR3 DNA reads TGCAGCTTCAGACACAGGGAGAACACTGAAGCTTTCTTT. Protein product: CSFRHRENTEAFF.

V usage is TRBV6-5 and J usage is TRBJ2-7; D unresolved. CDR3 length: 12 amino acids. The V end was cut by 8 bases, the J end by 3 bases, with 11 bases between. Germline CDR1 reads MNHEY; CDR2 reads SVGAGI. DNA for the CDR3: TGTGCCAGCCGAGGCAGATACTACGAGCAGTACTTC. This sequence encodes CASRGRYYEQYF.

The sample holds a few counts of this clone. V is TRBV3-1 (or the pseudogene TRBV3-2) and J is TRBJ1-1, with D maybe TRBD1 (6 bases). CDR3 length: 15 residues. V gave up 2 bases and J gave up 8 bases, with 18 bases separating them. Germline CDR1 and CDR2: LGHDT and YNNKEL (reference sequence). The CDR3 DNA sequence: TGTGCCAGCAGCCAACCCTCGTGGCAGGACAGCGAAGCTTTCTTT. Protein sequence: CASSQPSWQDSEAFF.

This rearrangement joins TRBV5-1 to TRBJ2-7; TRBD1 agrees at 9 bases. The CDR3 sequence is 15 residues long. The junction had 2 bases not matched to a gene; V was cut back by 0 bases and J by 1 base. Germline V gene sequence: CDR1 SGHRS, CDR2 YFSETQ. CDR3 residues: CASSLVGQGSYEQYF. The CDR3 nucleotides read TGCGCCAGCAGCTTGGTCGGACAGGGGTCCTACGAGCAGTACTTC. The complete variable domain, with remaining parts taken from reference TRBV5-1 and TRBJ2-7, reads KAGVTQTPRYLIKTRGQQVTLSCSPISGHRSVSWYQQTPGQGLQFLFEYFSETQRNKGNFPGRFSGRQFSNSRSEMNVSTLELGDSALYLCASSLVGQGSYEQYFGPGTRLTVT.

In DNA, the CDR3 is TGTGCCAGCAGTCCAGACTGGTGGAGAGAGGAGCAGTACTTC. Residues: CASSPDWWREEQYF. The chain recombines TRBV6-4 with TRBJ2-7; D gene ambiguous. Germline CDR1 reads MRHNA; CDR2 reads SNTAGT. This CDR3 has 14 residues. V dropped 5 bases and J dropped 7 bases, with 18 bases sitting between them.

The J gene is TRBJ1-6, the V gene TRBV16, with 8 bases fitting TRBD1. The CDR3 spans 15 residues. V was pared by 0 bases and J by 8 bases, with 3 bases of the junction left unmatched. The germline gives CDR1 KGHSY, CDR2 FQNENV. CDR3 in DNA: TGTGCCAGCAGCCAATCGGGGACAGGAGATTCACCCCTCCACTTT. Its protein is CASSQSGTGDSPLHF.

A few counts support this clone. V is TRBV3-1 (or the pseudogene TRBV3-2) and J is TRBJ2-1; tentative D call: TRBD2 (6 bases). CDR3 length equals 16 residues. Germline V gives CDR1 LGHDT, CDR2 YNNKEL (reference sequence). Trimming removed 4 bases at V and 4 bases at J, with 17 bases between. CDR3 in DNA: TGTGCCAGCAGCCGAAACCGGGACTTCCCGTACAATGAGCAGTTCTTC. It codes for CASSRNRDFPYNEQFF.

This chain connects TRBV5-5 to TRBJ2-3, with 10 bases lining up with TRBD2. This CDR3 region has 15 residues. Germline V gene lookup returns CDR1 SGHKS and CDR2 YYEKEE (reference sequence). With 1 base clipped from V and 6 bases from J, the junction kept 5 bases outside the gene matches. The CDR3 here is CASSLKRGGLDTQYF. In nucleotides, the CDR3 is TGTGCCAGCAGCTTGAAGCGGGGGGGCCTTGATACGCAGTATTTT.

The rearrangement uses TRBV30 and TRBJ1-2; D is perhaps TRBD1 (5 bases). With 4 bases removed from V and 7 bases from J, the gap between germline ends came to 19 bases. This CDR3 comprises 14 residues. CDR1 GTSNPN and CDR2 SVGIG come from the germline V gene (reference sequence). DNA for the CDR3: TGTGCCTGGAAATTAAGGGGTATCGTAGGTGGCTACACCTTC. Its translation: CAWKLRGIVGGYTF.

The rearrangement links TRBV11-3 to TRBJ2-5, with 11 bases lining up with TRBD1. J gave up 5 bases and V 5 bases, and 7 bases lay outside the gene matches. This CDR3 spans 15 amino acids. Germline V lookup: CDR1 SGHNT, CDR2 YENEEA. This CDR3 is CASSKRTGGDETQYF. Written as DNA, the CDR3 is TGTGCCAGCAGCAAAAGGACAGGGGGCGATGAGACCCAGTACTTC.

Comment on this clone: The same CDR3 can be traced to other DNA sequences in this sample. The chain combines TRBV28 with TRBJ1-3; D is uncertain. The CDR3 spans 14 residues. CDR1 is MDHEN and CDR2 is SYDVKM in the germline V gene. The V end lost 5 bases, the J end lost 0 bases, and 8 bases lay between the germline ends. The DNA of the CDR3 is TGTGCCAGCAGTCTCGGGAACTCTGGAAACACCATATATTTT. Translated, it gives CASSLGNSGNTIYF.

The chain links TRBV27 to TRBJ2-7, with 8 bases aligning to TRBD1. The CDR3 runs 15 residues. Losses at the gene ends were 6 bases for V and 2 bases for J; bases not matched to a gene: 9. CDR1 is MNHEY, CDR2 SMNVEV, per germline (reference sequence). The CDR3 region is CASSTGQGDPYEQYF. Written as DNA, the CDR3 is TGTGCCAGCAGCACAGGACAGGGCGACCCCTACGAGCAGTACTTC.

This clone was detected only once. At one end, the junction sequence differs from germline, possibly due to a read error. The V call is TRBV4-1, the J call TRBJ2-3, with TRBD1 identical over 9 bases. In germline, CDR1 is MGHRA, CDR2 YSYEKL. The CDR3 runs to 16 residues. This CDR3 reads CASTQQGAPGTDTQYF. CDR3 coding DNA: TGCGCCAGCACCCAACAGGGGGCCCCCGGCACAGATACGCAGTATTTT.

The CDR3 DNA follows: TGTGCCTGGAGCGACGAACAGGGGGCAGGAGGTATGGGGACTTTC. Protein product: CAWSDEQGAGGMGTF. The genes are TRBV30 and TRBJ2-6; TRBD1 matches 9 bases. This CDR3 spans 15 amino acids. CDR1 GTSNPN and CDR2 SVGIG come from the germline V gene (reference sequence). With 3 bases clipped from V and 18 bases from J, the junction kept 18 bases outside the gene matches.

This chain uses TRBV5-6 with TRBJ2-1; 7 positions agree with TRBD2. From germline, CDR1 is SGHDT and CDR2 YYEEEE. The CDR3 contains 12 residues. V gave up 4 bases and J gave up 9 bases; unmatched junction bases: 4. CDR3 sequence: CASSRDYIEQFF. The CDR3 nucleotides are TGTGCCAGCAGCAGGGACTATATTGAGCAGTTCTTC.

The genes are TRBV27 and TRBJ2-2; D is possibly TRBD1 (6 bases). The CDR3 sequence is 15 residues long. With 2 bases removed from V and 7 bases from J, the gap between germline ends came to 14 bases. Germline lookup yields CDR1 MNHEY and CDR2 SMNVEV (reference sequence). DNA for the CDR3: TGTGCCAGCAGTTTAGTTGGACAGCCGGGCGGGGAGCTGTTTTTT. This codes for CASSLVGQPGGELFF.

On this clone itself: This CDR3 fails to terminate in the conserved phenylalanine or tryptophan, so it likely reflects a read error. It is unclear where the CDR3 begins or ends on the DNA, so no DNA is shown, and the CDR3 is as TCRdb lists it. This sequence joins TRBV7-7 and TRBJ1-5. The CDR3 is made up of 16 amino acids, end residues included. Germline CDR1 reads SSHAT; CDR2 reads FNYEAQ (reference sequence). This CDR3 reads CASSSQKRYEASYPSG.

The rearrangement links TRBV5-4 to TRBJ2-7, with 10 bases fitting TRBD1. V gave up 4 bases and J gave up 5 bases; unmatched junction bases: 3. This CDR3 has 13 amino acids. Looked up from germline, CDR1 is SGHNT and CDR2 is YYREEE (reference sequence). CDR3 amino acids: CASSLGQGDEQYF. CDR3 sequence (DNA): TGTGCCAGCAGCCTCGGACAGGGGGACGAGCAGTACTTC.

This sequence joins TRBV3-1 (or the pseudogene TRBV3-2) and TRBJ1-2, with D possibly matching TRBD1 (6 bases). Germline-derived CDR1 and CDR2 are LGHDT and YNNKEL (reference sequence). This CDR3 region has 16 residues. Trimming stripped 1 base from V and 1 base from J, with 13 bases between. This chain's CDR3 is CASSQGTGFNNYGYTF. In DNA, the CDR3 is TGTGCCAGCAGCCAAGGCACAGGGTTCAATAACTATGGCTACACCTTC.

The sample holds one count of this clone. This chain links TRBV5-1 with TRBJ2-7, with D tentatively TRBD2 (7 bases). This CDR3 region has 14 residues. Germline V gives CDR1 SGHRS, CDR2 YFSETQ. V was shortened by 0 bases and J by 7 bases, with 14 bases between the two germline ends. CDR3 protein: CASSLAGGPPEQYF. CDR3 nucleotide sequence: TGCGCCAGCAGCTTGGCGGGGGGCCCTCCTGAGCAGTACTTC.

This sequence joins TRBV7-2 and TRBJ2-5; 8 bases match TRBD2. This CDR3 has 16 amino acids. Germline lookup yields CDR1 SGHTA and CDR2 FQGNSA. The V segment lost 5 bases and the J segment 5 bases; nucleotides outside the gene matches: 13. CDR3 bases: TGTGCCAGCAGCCCGCGAAAAACTAGCGGTCCGGAGACCCAGTACTTC. The encoded protein is CASSPRKTSGPETQYF.

J is TRBJ1-2 and V is TRBV19, with 7 bases identical to TRBD1. The CDR3 runs to 15 residues. J lost 5 bases, V lost 6 bases, and 12 bases had no gene match. The germline gives CDR1 LNHDA, CDR2 SQIVND (reference sequence). CDR3 amino acids: CASSTRQGALYGYTF. The CDR3 DNA reads as TGTGCCAGTAGCACGAGACAGGGAGCCTTATATGGCTACACCTTC.

This chain links TRBV7-6 with TRBJ1-4; 10 nucleotides match TRBD1. Losses at the gene ends were 5 bases for V and 4 bases for J; bases not matched to a gene: 4. The germline V gene encodes CDR1 SGHVS and CDR2 FNYEAQ. The CDR3 runs to 15 residues. CDR3 coding DNA: TGTGCCAGCAGCCCTCGGACAGGGGGTAATGAAAAACTGTTTTTT. It yields the protein CASSPRTGGNEKLFF.